This record covers a single TCR beta chain. Antigen specificity is unknown. The template was genomic DNA from peripheral blood, not RNA. Trimming cost V 4 bases and J 1 base, with 4 bases left between them. The CDR3 covers 12 residues. These data are taken from a study of T cell repertoires in aging, cancer and after chemotherapy. Study-level results: In cancer patients, declining TCR diversity with age involved lost richness and lost evenness. No conclusions about immunological memory after chemotherapy can be drawn from the repertoire data. Compared with age-matched healthy donors, untreated hematological or solid cancer patients showed higher blood TCR clonality. Across the chemotherapy interval, each cancer cohort showed higher median generation probability, suggesting thymic rebound.

Multiplex touch-down PCR with TRB-A/B primers amplified rearranged V-D-J TRB sequences. TCRdb re-called the multiplex PCR reads through MiXCR, storing one row per CDR3 protein. The data contain thousands of distinct CDR3 sequences, approximately 50% of them seen just once; the ten biggest clones take up less than 4%. The origin of this receptor is a human donor with a solid tumor. The rearrangement links TRBV12-3 or TRBV12-4 to TRBJ1-1; D is undetermined. Sequencing input: blood. As DNA, the CDR3 is TGTGCCAGCAGTTGGAGGAACACTGAAGCTTTCTTT. It is translated as CASSWRNTEAFF.